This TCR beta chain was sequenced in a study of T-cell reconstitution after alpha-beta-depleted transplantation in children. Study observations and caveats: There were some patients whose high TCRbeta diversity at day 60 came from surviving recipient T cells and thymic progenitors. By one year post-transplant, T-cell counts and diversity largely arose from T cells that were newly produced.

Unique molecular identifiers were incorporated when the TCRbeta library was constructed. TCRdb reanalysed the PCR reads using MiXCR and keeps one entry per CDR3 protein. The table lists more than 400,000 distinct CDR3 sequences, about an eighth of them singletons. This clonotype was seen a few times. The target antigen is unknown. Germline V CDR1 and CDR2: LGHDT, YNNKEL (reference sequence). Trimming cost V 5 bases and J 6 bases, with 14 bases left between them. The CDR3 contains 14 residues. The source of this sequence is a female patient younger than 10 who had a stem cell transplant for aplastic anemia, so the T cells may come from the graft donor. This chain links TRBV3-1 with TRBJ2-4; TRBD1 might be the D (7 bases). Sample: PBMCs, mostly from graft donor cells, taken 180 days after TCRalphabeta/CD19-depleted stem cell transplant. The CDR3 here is CASSAGQSGNIQYF. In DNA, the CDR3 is TGTGCCAGCAGCGCGGGACAGTCGGGAAACATTCAGTACTTC.